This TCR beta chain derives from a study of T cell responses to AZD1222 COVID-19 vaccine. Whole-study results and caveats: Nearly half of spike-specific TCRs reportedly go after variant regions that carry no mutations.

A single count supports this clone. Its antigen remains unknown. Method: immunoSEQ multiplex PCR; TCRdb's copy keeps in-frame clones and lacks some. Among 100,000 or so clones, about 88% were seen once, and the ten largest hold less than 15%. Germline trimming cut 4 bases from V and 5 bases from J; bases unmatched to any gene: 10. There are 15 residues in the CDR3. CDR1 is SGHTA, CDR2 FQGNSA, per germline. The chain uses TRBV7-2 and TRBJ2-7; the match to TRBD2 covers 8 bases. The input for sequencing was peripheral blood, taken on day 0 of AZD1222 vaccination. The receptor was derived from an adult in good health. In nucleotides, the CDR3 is TGTGCCAGCAGCTCCTCACTAGCGGAGGCGGACGAGCAGTACTTC. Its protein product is CASSSSLAEADEQYF.